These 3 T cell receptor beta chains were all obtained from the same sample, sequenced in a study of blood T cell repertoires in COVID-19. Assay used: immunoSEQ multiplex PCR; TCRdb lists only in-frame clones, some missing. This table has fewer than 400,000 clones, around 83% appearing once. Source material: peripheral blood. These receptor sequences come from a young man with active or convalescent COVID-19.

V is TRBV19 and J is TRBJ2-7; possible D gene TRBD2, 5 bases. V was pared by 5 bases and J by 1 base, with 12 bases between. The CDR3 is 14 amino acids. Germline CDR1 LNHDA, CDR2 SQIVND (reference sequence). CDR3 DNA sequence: TGTGCCAGTAGTTTCCAGCGGACTTCCTACGAGCAGTACTTC. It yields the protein CASSFQRTSYEQYF. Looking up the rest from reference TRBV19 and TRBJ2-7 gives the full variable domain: DGGITQSPKYLFRKEGQNVTLSCEQNLNHDAMYWYRQDPGQGLRLIYYSQIVNDFQKGDIAEGYSVSREKKESFPLTVTSAQKNPTAFYLCASSFQRTSYEQYFGPGTRLTVT.

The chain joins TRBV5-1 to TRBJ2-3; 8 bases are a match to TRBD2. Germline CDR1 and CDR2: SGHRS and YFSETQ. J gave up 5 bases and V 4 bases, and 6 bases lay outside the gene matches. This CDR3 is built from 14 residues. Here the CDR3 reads CASSGSGTRDTQYF. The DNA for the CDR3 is TGCGCCAGCAGCGGTAGCGGGACCCGAGATACGCAGTATTTT.

The CDR3 DNA reads TGTGCCAGCAGTGAGACAGGGGAGGAAAAACTGTTTTTT. It yields the protein CASSETGEEKLFF. The gene calls are TRBV6-1 and TRBJ1-4; 8 positions match TRBD1. Per germline, CDR1 MNHNS and CDR2 SASEGT. The V segment lost 3 bases and the J segment 8 bases; nucleotides outside the gene matches: 2. The CDR3 is 13 amino acids.